This TCR beta chain emerged from a study of CD8+ T cells in alopecia areata. With 3 bases removed from V and 5 bases from J, the gap between germline ends came to 20 bases. Germline V gives CDR1 KGHSH, CDR2 LQKENI. The CDR3 runs 16 residues. In its sample, this clone was seen a few times. Following RNA extraction, reverse transcription yielded cDNA that acted as the sequencing template. Using immunoSEQ multiplex PCR, the repertoire was profiled, and TCRdb retains in-frame clones only, with some absent. This table holds approximately 140,000 clones, more than 40% found once. What was sequenced was CD4+ T cells sorted from blood. The chain has TRBV18 and TRBJ2-7; a weak D match, TRBD1 (5 bases). The sequence derives from a human donor with alopecia areata. CDR3 coding DNA: TGTGCCAGCTCACCCTCGGACATCACTCAGGCCCACGAGCAGTACTTC. This gives the protein CASSPSDITQAHEQYF.